The rows below give T cell receptor beta chains drawn from one sample of a study of cytomegalovirus exposure and HLA in healthy donors. The assay was immunoSEQ multiplex PCR, and TCRdb's table has in-frame clones only and misses some. The sample includes around 200,000 clones, roughly 72% of them seen just once. Material: PBMCs. These receptors all stem from a young man in good health and CMV-seronegative. The CDR3 runs from the conserved cysteine through the conserved F or W. D genes are given only for firm matches.

TGTGCCTGGAGTGTGACTAGCGGGAGGGTCTCCTACGAGCAGTACTTC,CAWSVTSGRVSYEQYF,TRBD2,TRBJ2-7,TRBV30
TGCGCCAGCAGTTTTGGACCGGGCCAGGCGGGCGGGCAGCCCCAGCATTTT,CASSFGPGQAGGQPQHF,-,TRBJ1-5,TRBV5-1
TGTGCCAGCAGCCAATGGGACACCTACCCCGGGGAGCTGTTTTTT,CASSQWDTYPGELFF,-,TRBJ2-2,TRBV16
TGTGCCAGCAGCGTGGGACAGGAGAACTATGGCTACACCTTC,CASSVGQENYGYTF,TRBD1,TRBJ1-2,TRBV9
TGTGCCAGCAGTCCTAACCAGGGGGTCCGATACGAGCAGTACTTC,CASSPNQGVRYEQYF,TRBD1,TRBJ2-7,TRBV28
TGTGCCAGCAGTTTGACTAGCCGAACCTACGAGCAGTACTTC,CASSLTSRTYEQYF,TRBD2,TRBJ2-7,TRBV28
TGTGCCAGCAGCGCCATTCGGGGCCAAGAGACCCAGTACTTC,CASSAIRGQETQYF,-,TRBJ2-5,TRBV11-2
TGCGCCAGCAGCCTAGGACAGGGTGGCCATTACTCCTACGAGCAGTACTTC,CASSLGQGGHYSYEQYF,TRBD1,TRBJ2-7,TRBV5-1
TGTGCCAGCAGCTTAGGACTAGCGGTATACAATGAGCAGTTCTTC,CASSLGLAVYNEQFF,TRBD2,TRBJ2-1,TRBV7-9
TGCGCCAGCAGCCAAACAACCGGGACAGGGGCGATGAGGTACTTC,CASSQTTGTGAMRYF,TRBD1,TRBJ2-7,TRBV4-1
TGTGCCAGCAGCACGAGACAGGGACCCTACGAGCAGTACTTC,CASSTRQGPYEQYF,-,TRBJ2-7,TRBV21-1